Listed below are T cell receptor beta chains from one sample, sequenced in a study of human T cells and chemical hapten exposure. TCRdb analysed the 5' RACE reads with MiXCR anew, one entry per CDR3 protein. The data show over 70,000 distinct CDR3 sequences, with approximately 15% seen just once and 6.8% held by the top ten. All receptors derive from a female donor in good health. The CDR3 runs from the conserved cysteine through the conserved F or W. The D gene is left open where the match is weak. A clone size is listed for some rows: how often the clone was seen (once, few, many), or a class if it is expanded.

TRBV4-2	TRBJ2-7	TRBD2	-	TGTGCCAGCAGCCCGCAAGGTAGCGGGCCCTACGAGCAGTACTTC	CASSPQGSGPYEQYF
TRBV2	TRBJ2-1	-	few	TGTGCCAGCAGTGAAGCTAGGAGCTCCTACAATGAGCAGTTCTTC	CASSEARSSYNEQFF
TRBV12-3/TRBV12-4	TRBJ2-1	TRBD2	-	TGTGCCAGCAGGACTAGCGGGAAATCTGACGAGCAGTTCTTC	CASRTSGKSDEQFF
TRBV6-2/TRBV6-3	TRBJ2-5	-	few	TGTGCCAGCAGTTATGGCGGGGCGGACCAAGAGACCCAGTACTTC	CASSYGGADQETQYF
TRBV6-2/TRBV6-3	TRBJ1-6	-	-	TGTGCCAGCAGTTACCCCTACGGACAGCCCAATTCACCCCTCCACTTT	CASSYPYGQPNSPLHF
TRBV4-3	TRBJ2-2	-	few	TGCGCCAGCAGCCTCCACCTCGGGGGCGCCGGGGAGCTGTTTTTT	CASSLHLGGAGELFF
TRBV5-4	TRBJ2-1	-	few	TGTGCCAGCAGCTTGGTTCAGGACAATGAGCAGTTCTTC	CASSLVQDNEQFF
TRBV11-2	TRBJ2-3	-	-	TGTGCCAGCAGCCGGGACACGCGCACAGATACGCAGTATTTT	CASSRDTRTDTQYF
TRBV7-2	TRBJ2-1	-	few	TGTGCCAGCAGCTGGGCTTTGGGTCTCGGTTATGAGCAGTTCTTC	CASSWALGLGYEQFF
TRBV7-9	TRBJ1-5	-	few	TGTGCCAGCAGCTCAGAAAGGGGAGGGGAACAGCCCCAGCATTTT	CASSSERGGEQPQHF
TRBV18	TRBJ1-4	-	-	TGTGCCAGCTCACCTAATAGCAACAATCTGCAGGAAAAACTGTTTTTT	CASSPNSNNLQEKLFF
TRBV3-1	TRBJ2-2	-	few	TGTGCCAGCAGCCAAGTGGTTAGCGCCGGGGAGCTGTTTTTT	CASSQVVSAGELFF
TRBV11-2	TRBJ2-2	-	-	TGTGCCAGCAGCCCCTTGGCGGGGTCGAACACCGGGGAGCTGTTTTTT	CASSPLAGSNTGELFF
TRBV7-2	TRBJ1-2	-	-	TGTGCCAGCCGCGGCGGGCTGTTGACCCTATTAGGGAACTATGGCTACACCTTC	CASRGGLLTLLGNYGYTF
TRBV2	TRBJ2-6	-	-	TGTGCCAGTACATCCGGGTCAGGCTCCCCTGGGGCCAACGTCCTGACTTTC	CASTSGSGSPGANVLTF
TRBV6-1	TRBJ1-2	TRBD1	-	TGTGCCAGCTCCGCAGGGGGCTCCTATGGCTACACCTTC	CASSAGGSYGYTF
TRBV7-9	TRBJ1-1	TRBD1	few	TGTGCCAGCAGCTACGGACAGGGAGACACTGAAGCTTTCTTT	CASSYGQGDTEAFF
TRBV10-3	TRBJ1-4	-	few	TGTGCCTCCGGGGGGGGGAGGACTAATGAAAAACTGTTTTTT	CASGGGRTNEKLFF
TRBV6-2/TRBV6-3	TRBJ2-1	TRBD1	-	TGTGCCAGCAGACCCACCGGGACAGGCTACAATGAGCAGTTCTTC	CASRPTGTGYNEQFF
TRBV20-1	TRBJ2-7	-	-	TGCAGTGCGATAGGGACTCTGACCTCCTACGAGCAGTACTTC	CSAIGTLTSYEQYF
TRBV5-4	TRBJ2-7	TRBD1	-	TGTGCCAGCAGCTTGGCCGGTCCCGGGACAGGGATCTACGAGCAGTACTTC	CASSLAGPGTGIYEQYF
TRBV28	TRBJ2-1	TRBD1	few	TGTGCCAGCAGTCCGGGGCGGACAGGGGGCTACAATGAGCAGTTCTTC	CASSPGRTGGYNEQFF
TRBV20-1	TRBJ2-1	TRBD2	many	TGCAGTGCTAGCCCAATGGGGGGGGCCTACAATGAGCAGTTCTTC	CSASPMGGAYNEQFF
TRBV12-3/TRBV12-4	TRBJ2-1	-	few	TGTGCCAGCAGGGTCGGTGGGGGGGCGAAAGAGCAGTTCTTC	CASRVGGGAKEQFF
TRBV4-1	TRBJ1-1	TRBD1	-	TGCGCCAGCAGCCAGGCGGGACAGGGCACTGAAGCTTTCTTT	CASSQAGQGTEAFF
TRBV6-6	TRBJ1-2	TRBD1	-	TGTGCCAGCAGTCGACCGGGACAGGGGGCCCATGGCTACACCTTC	CASSRPGQGAHGYTF
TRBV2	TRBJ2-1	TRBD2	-	TGTGCCAGCAGCCTTACAGCGGGAATGGGAAATGAGCAGTTCTTC	CASSLTAGMGNEQFF
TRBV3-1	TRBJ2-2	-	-	TGTGCCAGCAGCCGAGTCGTCGCCGGGGAGCTGTTTTTT	CASSRVVAGELFF
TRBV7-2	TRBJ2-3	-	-	TGTGCCAGCAGCTCTACAGATACGCAGTATTTT	CASSSTDTQYF
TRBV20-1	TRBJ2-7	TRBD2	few	TGCAGTGCTGGAGCTTCGGGACTAGCGGTCGAGCAGTACTTC	CSAGASGLAVEQYF
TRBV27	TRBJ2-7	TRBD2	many	TGTGCCAGCAGTGAAGCGGGAGGCCTAACCGAGCAGTACTTC	CASSEAGGLTEQYF
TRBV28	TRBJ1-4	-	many	TGTGCCAGCAGTTACGCGCAGGGGGAAAAACTGTTTTTT	CASSYAQGEKLFF
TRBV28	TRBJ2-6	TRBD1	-	TGTGCCAGCACGACAGGGGGAGACTCTGGGGCCAACGTCCTGACTTTC	CASTTGGDSGANVLTF
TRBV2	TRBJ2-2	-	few	TGTGCCAGTGGAGGGGCGGACCTTTACACCGGGGAGCTGTTTTTT	CASGGADLYTGELFF
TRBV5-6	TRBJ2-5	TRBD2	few	TGTGCCAGCAGCCGGGGGGGAGGCCAAGAGACCCAGTACTTC	CASSRGGGQETQYF
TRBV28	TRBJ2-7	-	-	TGTGCCAGCAGCCCCCCTCTGGGGGAAGGTGACGAGCAGTACTTC	CASSPPLGEGDEQYF
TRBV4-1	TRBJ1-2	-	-	TGCGCCAGCAGCCGAGAGGACACCCGTAACTATGGCTACACCTTC	CASSREDTRNYGYTF
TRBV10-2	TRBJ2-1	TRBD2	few	TGCGCCAGCGGACTAGCGGGGGGCAATGAGCAGTTCTTC	CASGLAGGNEQFF
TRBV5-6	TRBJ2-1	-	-	TGTGCCAGCAGCTTAACCTATTCGGTTCGTCCCAATGAGCAGTTCTTC	CASSLTYSVRPNEQFF
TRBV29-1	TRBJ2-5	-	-	TGCAGCGTTGGTCTCGGGGCCAAAGAGACCCAGTACTTC	CSVGLGAKETQYF
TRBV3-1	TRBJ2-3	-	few	TGTGCCAGCAGCCGCGGCGGGAGCACAGATACGCAGTATTTT	CASSRGGSTDTQYF
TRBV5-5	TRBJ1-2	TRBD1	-	TGTGCCAGCAGCTTGTCACCGGGACAGGGTTTGAATGGCTACACCTTC	CASSLSPGQGLNGYTF
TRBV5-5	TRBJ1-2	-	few	TGTGCCAGCAGCTTGGCCGACAGAGACTATGGCTACACCTTC	CASSLADRDYGYTF